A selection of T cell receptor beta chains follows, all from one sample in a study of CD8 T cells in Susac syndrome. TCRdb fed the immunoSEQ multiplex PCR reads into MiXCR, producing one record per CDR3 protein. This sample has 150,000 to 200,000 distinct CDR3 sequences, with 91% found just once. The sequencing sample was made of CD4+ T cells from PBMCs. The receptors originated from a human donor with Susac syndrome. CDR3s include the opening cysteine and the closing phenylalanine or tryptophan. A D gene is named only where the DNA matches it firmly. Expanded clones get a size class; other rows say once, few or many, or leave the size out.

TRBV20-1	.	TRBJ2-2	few	CSARDPSPLNTGELFF	TGCAGTGCTAGAGATCCTAGCCCCCTGAACACTGGGGAGCTGTTTTTT
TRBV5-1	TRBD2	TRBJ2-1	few	CASSLSSGKYGEQFF	TGCGCCAGCAGCTTGAGTAGCGGGAAATACGGTGAGCAGTTCTTC
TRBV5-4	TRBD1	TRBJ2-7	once	CASSQTGSYEQYF	TGTGCCAGCAGCCAGACAGGGTCCTACGAGCAGTACTTC
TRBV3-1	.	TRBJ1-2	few	CASSHEKPNYGYTF	TGTGCCAGCAGCCATGAAAAACCTAACTATGGCTACACCTTC
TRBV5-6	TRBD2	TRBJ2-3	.	CASSLRTSGAAGTQYF	TGTGCCAGCAGCCTACGGACTAGCGGGGCCGCAGGTACGCAGTATTTT
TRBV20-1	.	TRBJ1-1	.	CSASQNTEAFF	TGCAGTGCTAGTCAGAACACTGAAGCTTTCTTT
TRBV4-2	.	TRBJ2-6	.	CASSQDRRRGRSGANVLTF	TGTGCCAGCAGCCAAGATCGCCGGCGGGGACGCTCTGGGGCCAACGTCCTGACTTTC
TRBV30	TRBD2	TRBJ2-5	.	CAWAPGGETQYF	TGTGCCTGGGCCCCGGGGGGGGAGACCCAGTACTTC
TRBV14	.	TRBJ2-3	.	CASGIGDTQYF	TGTGCCAGCGGTATAGGTGATACGCAGTATTTT
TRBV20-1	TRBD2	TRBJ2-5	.	CSARPPGLAFQETQYF	TGCAGTGCTAGACCACCGGGACTAGCGTTTCAAGAGACCCAGTACTTC
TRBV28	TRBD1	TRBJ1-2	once	CASSSDRVGYTF	TGTGCCAGCAGTTCAGACAGGGTCGGCTACACCTTC
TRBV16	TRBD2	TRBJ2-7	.	CASSLSSGSSYEQYF	TGTGCCAGCAGCCTTTCTAGCGGGAGCTCCTACGAGCAGTACTTC
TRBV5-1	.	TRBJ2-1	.	CASSLDALLENEQFF	TGCGCCAGCAGCTTGGATGCGCTTTTGGAAAATGAGCAGTTCTTC
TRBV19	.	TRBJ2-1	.	CASSIGQPRSLFF	TGTGCCAGTAGTATAGGGCAGCCTAGATCCTTGTTCTTC
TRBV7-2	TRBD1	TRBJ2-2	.	CASSFDKGQGFLSGELFF	TGTGCCAGCAGCTTTGATAAGGGACAGGGGTTTTTGTCCGGGGAGCTGTTTTTT
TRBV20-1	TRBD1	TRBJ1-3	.	CSASETGTGGRGNTIYF	TGCAGTGCTAGCGAAACAGGGACAGGGGGACGAGGAAACACCATATATTTT
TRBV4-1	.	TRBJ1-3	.	CASSQYIISGSGNTIYF	TGCGCCAGCAGCCAATACATCATCTCAGGTTCTGGAAACACCATATATTTT
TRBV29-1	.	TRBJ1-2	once	CSVEVYRDTYGYTF	TGCAGCGTTGAAGTCTACCGGGACACCTATGGCTACACCTTC
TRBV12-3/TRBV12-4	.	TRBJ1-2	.	CASGFPPGYGYTF	TGTGCCAGCGGGTTTCCCCCAGGGTATGGCTACACCTTC
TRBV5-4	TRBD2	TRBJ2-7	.	CASRMGSGRDSYEQYF	TGTGCCAGCAGAATGGGGAGCGGGAGGGACTCCTACGAGCAGTACTTC
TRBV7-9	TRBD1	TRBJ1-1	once	CASSFRGSTEAFF	TGTGCCAGCAGCTTCAGGGGGTCCACTGAAGCTTTCTTT
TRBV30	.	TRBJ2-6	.	CAWGPGTGTNVLTF	TGTGCCTGGGGCCCCGGAACTGGGACCAACGTCCTGACTTTC
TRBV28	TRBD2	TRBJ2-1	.	CASSPPGLAGSYNEQFF	TGTGCCAGCAGTCCACCGGGACTAGCGGGATCCTACAATGAGCAGTTCTTC
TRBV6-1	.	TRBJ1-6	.	CASSDPRDKDLRSYNSPLHF	TGTGCCAGCAGTGACCCCCGGGACAAAGATTTGAGGTCCTATAATTCACCCCTCCACTTT
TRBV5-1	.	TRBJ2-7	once	CASSLAGTTLVHEQYF	TGCGCCAGCAGCTTGGCGGGTACAACGTTAGTACACGAGCAGTACTTC
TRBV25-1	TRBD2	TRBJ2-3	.	CASSEPGLAADTQYF	TGTGCCAGCAGTGAACCGGGACTAGCTGCAGATACGCAGTATTTT
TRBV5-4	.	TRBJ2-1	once	CASSPRGGGGYDEQFF	TGTGCCAGCAGCCCTAGGGGGGGCGGGGGCTATGATGAGCAGTTCTTC
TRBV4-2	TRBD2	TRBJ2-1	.	CASSQDGSGRGGNEQFF	TGTGCCAGCAGCCAAGATGGTAGCGGCCGCGGGGGCAATGAGCAGTTCTTC
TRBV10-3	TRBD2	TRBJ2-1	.	CAISESGLAGVNEQFF	TGTGCCATCAGTGAGTCTGGACTAGCGGGAGTTAATGAGCAGTTCTTC
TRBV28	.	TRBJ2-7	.	CASNQQTAPYEQYF	TGTGCCAGCAATCAGCAGACGGCCCCCTACGAGCAGTACTTC
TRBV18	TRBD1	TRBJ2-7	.	CASSLRDRDYEQYF	TGTGCCAGCTCACTCCGGGACAGGGACTACGAGCAGTACTTC
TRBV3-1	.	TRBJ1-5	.	CASSQSRDQPQHF	TGTGCCAGCAGCCAATCGAGAGATCAGCCCCAGCATTTT
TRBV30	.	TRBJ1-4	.	CAWEMPGAPEKLFF	TGTGCCTGGGAAATGCCTGGGGCCCCTGAAAAACTGTTTTTT
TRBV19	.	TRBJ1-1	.	CASSITGGGTEAFF	TGTGCCAGTAGTATTACTGGGGGGGGGACTGAAGCTTTCTTT
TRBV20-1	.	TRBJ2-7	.	CSAPPWGQAQGGEQYF	TGCAGTGCCCCGCCTTGGGGGCAGGCTCAGGGAGGCGAGCAGTACTTC
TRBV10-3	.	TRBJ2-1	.	CAISERDSYNEQFF	TGTGCCATCAGTGAGCGGGACTCCTACAATGAGCAGTTCTTC
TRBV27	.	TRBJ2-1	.	CASSSSLYNEQFF	TGTGCCAGCAGTTCCAGTCTATACAATGAGCAGTTCTTC
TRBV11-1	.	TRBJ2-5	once	CASSSRGRETQYF	TGTGCCAGCAGCTCCCGGGGGCGGGAGACCCAGTACTTC
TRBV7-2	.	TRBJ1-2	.	CASSLLSGVGYTF	TGTGCCAGCAGCTTATTATCGGGGGTAGGCTACACCTTC